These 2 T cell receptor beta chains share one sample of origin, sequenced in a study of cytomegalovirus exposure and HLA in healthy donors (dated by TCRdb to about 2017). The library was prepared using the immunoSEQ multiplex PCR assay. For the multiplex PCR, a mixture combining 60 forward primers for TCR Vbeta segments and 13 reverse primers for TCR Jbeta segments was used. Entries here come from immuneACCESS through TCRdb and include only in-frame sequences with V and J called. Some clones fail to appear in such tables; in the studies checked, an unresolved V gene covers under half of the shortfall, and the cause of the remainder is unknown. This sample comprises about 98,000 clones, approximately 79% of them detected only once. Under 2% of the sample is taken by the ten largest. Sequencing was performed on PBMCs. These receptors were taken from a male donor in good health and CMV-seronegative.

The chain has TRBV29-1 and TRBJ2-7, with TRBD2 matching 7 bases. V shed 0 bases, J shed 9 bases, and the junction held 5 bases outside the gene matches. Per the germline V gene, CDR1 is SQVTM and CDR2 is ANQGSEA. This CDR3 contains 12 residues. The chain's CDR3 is CSVEEAGDRQYF. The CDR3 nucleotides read TGCAGCGTTGAAGAGGCGGGGGACCGGCAGTACTTC.

The CDR3 bases are TGTGCCAGCATAGGAGGCGGGAGGTCGGATACGCAGTATTTT. Its translation: CASIGGGRSDTQYF. The chain recombines TRBV27 with TRBJ2-3; 8 bases are a match to TRBD2. Per the germline V gene, CDR1 is MNHEY and CDR2 is SMNVEV (reference sequence). V gave up 7 bases and J gave up 6 bases; unmatched junction bases: 9. This CDR3 region has 14 residues.